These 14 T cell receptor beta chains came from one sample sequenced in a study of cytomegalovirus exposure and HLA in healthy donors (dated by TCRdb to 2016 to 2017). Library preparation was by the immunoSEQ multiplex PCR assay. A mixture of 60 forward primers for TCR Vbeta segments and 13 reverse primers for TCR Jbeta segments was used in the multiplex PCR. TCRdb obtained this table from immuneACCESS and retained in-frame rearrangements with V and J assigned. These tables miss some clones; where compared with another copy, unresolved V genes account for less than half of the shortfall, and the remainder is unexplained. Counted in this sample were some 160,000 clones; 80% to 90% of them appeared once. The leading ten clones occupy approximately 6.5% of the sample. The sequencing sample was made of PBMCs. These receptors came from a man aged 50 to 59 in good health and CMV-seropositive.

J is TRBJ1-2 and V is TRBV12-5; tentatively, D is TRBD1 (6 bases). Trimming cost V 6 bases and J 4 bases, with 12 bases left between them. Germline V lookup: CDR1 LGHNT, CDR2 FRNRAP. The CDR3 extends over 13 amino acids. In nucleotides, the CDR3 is TGTGCTAGTGGAACCGGACAGCTCTATGGCTACACCTTC. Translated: CASGTGQLYGYTF.

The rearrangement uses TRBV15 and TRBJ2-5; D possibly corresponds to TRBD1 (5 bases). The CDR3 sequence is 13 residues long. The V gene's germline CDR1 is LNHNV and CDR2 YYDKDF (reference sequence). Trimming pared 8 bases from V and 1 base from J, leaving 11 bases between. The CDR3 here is CATARGFQETQYF. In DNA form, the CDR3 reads TGTGCCACCGCAAGGGGCTTCCAAGAGACCCAGTACTTC.

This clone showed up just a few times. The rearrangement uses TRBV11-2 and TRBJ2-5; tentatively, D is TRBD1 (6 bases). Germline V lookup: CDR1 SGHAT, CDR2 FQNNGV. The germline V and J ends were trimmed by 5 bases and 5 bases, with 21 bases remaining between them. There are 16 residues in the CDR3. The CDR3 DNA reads TGTGCCAGCAGCGAGGGGGACCGACTCTACCGGGAGACCCAGTACTTC. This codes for CASSEGDRLYRETQYF. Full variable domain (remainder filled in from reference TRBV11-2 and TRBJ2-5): EAGVAQSPRYKIIEKRQSVAFWCNPISGHATLYWYQQILGQGPKLLIQFQNNGVVDDSQLPKDRFSAERLKGVDSTLKIQPAKLEDSAVYLCASSEGDRLYRETQYFGPGTRLLVL.

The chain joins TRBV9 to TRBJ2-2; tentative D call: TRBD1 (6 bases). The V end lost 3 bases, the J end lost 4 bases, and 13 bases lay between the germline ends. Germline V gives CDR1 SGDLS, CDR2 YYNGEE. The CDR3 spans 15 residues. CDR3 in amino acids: CASSAVGGTTGELFF. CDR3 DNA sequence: TGTGCCAGCAGCGCCGTAGGGGGAACCACCGGGGAGCTGTTTTTT.

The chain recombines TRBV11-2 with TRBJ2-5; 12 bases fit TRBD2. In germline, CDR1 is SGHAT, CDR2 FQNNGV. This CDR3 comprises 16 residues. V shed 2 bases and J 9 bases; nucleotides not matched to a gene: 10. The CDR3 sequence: CASSLSLAGGRMAQYF. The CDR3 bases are TGTGCCAGCAGCTTAAGCCTAGCGGGGGGGCGTATGGCCCAGTACTTC.

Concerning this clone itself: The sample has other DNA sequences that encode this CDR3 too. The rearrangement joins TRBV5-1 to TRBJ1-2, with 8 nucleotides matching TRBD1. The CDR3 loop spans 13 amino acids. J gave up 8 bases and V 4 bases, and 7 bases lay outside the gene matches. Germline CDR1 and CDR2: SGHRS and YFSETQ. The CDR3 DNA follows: TGCGCCAGCAGCCCGGACAGGGCAGGAGGCTACACCTTC. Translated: CASSPDRAGGYTF.

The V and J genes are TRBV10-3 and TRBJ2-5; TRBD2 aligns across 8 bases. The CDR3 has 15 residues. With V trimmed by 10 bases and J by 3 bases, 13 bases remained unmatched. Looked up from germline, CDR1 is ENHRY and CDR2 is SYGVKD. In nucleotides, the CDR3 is TGTGCCACCCTCGGAGCCGGGGGGGGTAAAGAGACCCAGTACTTC. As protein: CATLGAGGGKETQYF.

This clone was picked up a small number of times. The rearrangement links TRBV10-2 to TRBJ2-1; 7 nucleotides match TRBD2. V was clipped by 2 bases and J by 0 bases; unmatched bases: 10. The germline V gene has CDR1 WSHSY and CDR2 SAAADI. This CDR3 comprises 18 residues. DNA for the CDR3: TGCGCCAGCAGTGAGCGCACGACGGGGGGTTACTCCTACAATGAGCAGTTCTTC. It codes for CASSERTTGGYSYNEQFF.

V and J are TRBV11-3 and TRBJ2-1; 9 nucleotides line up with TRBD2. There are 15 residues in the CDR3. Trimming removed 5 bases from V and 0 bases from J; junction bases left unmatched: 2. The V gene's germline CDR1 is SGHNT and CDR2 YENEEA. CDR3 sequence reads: CASSASGNSYNEQFF. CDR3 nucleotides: TGTGCCAGCAGCGCTAGCGGGAACTCCTACAATGAGCAGTTCTTC.

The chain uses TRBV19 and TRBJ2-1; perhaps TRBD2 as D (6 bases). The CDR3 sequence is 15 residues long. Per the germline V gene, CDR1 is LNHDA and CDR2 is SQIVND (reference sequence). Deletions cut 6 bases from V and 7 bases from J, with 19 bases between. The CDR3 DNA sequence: TGTGCCAGTAGAGAAGAAGGGACTCGGCGTAATGAGCAGTTCTTC. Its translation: CASREEGTRRNEQFF.

The CDR3 sequence: CASSAGRAGEQFF. The CDR3 DNA follows: TGCGCCAGCAGCGCTGGTAGAGCTGGTGAGCAGTTCTTC. This chain connects TRBV10-1 to TRBJ2-1; D call uncertain. V was shortened by 6 bases and J by 9 bases, with 15 bases between the two germline ends. Germline V gives CDR1 WNHNN, CDR2 SYGVQD (reference sequence). CDR3 length: 13 residues.

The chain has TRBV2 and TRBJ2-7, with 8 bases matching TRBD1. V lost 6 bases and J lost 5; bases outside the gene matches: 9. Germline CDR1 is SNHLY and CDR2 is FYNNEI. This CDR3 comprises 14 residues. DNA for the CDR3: TGTGCCAGCAGGGCCGGACAGGGTTCCGACGAGCAGTACTTC. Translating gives CASRAGQGSDEQYF. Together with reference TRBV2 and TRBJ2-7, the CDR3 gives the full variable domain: EPEVTQTPSHQVTQMGQEVILRCVPISNHLYFYWYRQILGQKVEFLVSFYNNEISEKSEIFDDQFSVERPDGSNFTLKIRSTKLEDSAMYFCASRAGQGSDEQYFGPGTRLTVT.

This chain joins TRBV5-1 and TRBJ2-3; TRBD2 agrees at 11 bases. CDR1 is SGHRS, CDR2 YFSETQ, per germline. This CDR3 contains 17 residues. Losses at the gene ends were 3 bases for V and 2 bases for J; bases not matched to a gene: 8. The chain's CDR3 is CASSWTSGRLTTDTQYF. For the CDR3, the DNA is TGCGCCAGCAGCTGGACTAGCGGGCGCCTTACCACAGATACGCAGTATTTT.

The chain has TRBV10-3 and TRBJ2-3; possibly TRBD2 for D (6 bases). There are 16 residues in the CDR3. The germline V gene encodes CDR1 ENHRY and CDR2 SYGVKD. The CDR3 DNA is TGTGCAACGCACGGGGGACGCGAAGGGCTCACAGATACGCAGTATTTT. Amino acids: CATHGGREGLTDTQYF.